The rows below give T cell receptor beta chains drawn from one sample of a study of blood T cell repertoires in COVID-19. Clones were sequenced by immunoSEQ multiplex PCR, and TCRdb holds only the in-frame ones, with some missing. The repertoire has 230,000 or so clones, 84% of them found once; the top ten carry approximately 1.5%. Source material: peripheral blood. These receptors all come from a woman in her thirties or forties who had recovered from COVID-19. Both conserved end residues are part of each CDR3. D genes are given only for firm matches. Some rows have no size entry. The others give once, few or many, or a class for an expanded clone.

d_gene	abundance	j_gene	v_gene	CDR3nt	CDR3aa
TRBD1	.	TRBJ2-3	TRBV27	TGTGCCAGCAGTCGACAGGGTTCGGGAGATACGCAGTATTTT	CASSRQGSGDTQYF
.	.	TRBJ2-2	TRBV30	TGTGCCTGGAGTGGCAGTAGCTTGGCCGGGGAGCTGTTTTTT	CAWSGSSLAGELFF
.	few	TRBJ2-2	TRBV19	TGTGCCAGTAGTCGGACAGTGGGTTCCGGGGAGCTGTTTTTT	CASSRTVGSGELFF
.	.	TRBJ1-1	TRBV6-2/TRBV6-3	TGTGCCAGCAGTTATTACCAGACCGGCGGCACTGAAGCTTTCTTT	CASSYYQTGGTEAFF
.	.	TRBJ2-7	TRBV6-5	TGTGCCAGCAGTTATGTAGCGGACTCCTACGAGCAGTACTTC	CASSYVADSYEQYF
.	many	TRBJ2-7	TRBV14	TGTGCCAGCAGCCCCGCCTACGAGCAGTACTTC	CASSPAYEQYF
TRBD1	.	TRBJ1-2	TRBV18	TGTGCCAGCTCACCTTCGGGACAGGGAGAGTATGGCTACACCTTC	CASSPSGQGEYGYTF
TRBD1	.	TRBJ1-6	TRBV30	TGTGCCTGGATGGGGGACAGGGCCTCAAATTCACCCCTCCACTTT	CAWMGDRASNSPLHF
TRBD1	.	TRBJ1-6	TRBV9	TGTGCCAGCAGCATACAGGGGGATAATTCACCCCTCCACTTT	CASSIQGDNSPLHF
.	.	TRBJ1-1	TRBV5-1	TGCGCCAGCAGCTTCCAGGGTCCATATGTGAACACTGAAGCTTTCTTT	CASSFQGPYVNTEAFF
.	.	TRBJ1-1	TRBV12-2	TGTGCAAGTCGCTTAATGAGGGCGGTATTCTCTGAAGCTTTCTTT	CASRLMRAVFSEAFF
.	.	TRBJ2-3	TRBV28	TGTGCCAGCAGCCTCCGCGCGCCGGGTACGCAGTATTTT	CASSLRAPGTQYF
.	few	TRBJ1-4	TRBV7-9	TGTGCCAGCAGCGACCGGACCAGGGGAGCTAATGAAAAACTGTTTTTT	CASSDRTRGANEKLFF